Each of the 14 T cell receptor beta chains below was sequenced from the same sample in a study of OX40 agonist ivuxolimab in advanced cancers. Clones were read by immunoSEQ multiplex PCR, and TCRdb kept only the in-frame ones, dropping some. The sample carries 99,000 or so clones, around 94% recorded once. The sample was CD4+ or CD8+ T cells sorted from blood, taken in a trial of the OX40 agonist ivuxolimab. The receptors derive from an adult with an advanced solid tumor such as melanoma, head and neck, liver or kidney cancer.

The CDR3 reads CALPAGGNTEAFF. CDR3 sequence (DNA): TGTGCCCTACCCGCAGGGGGCAACACTGAAGCTTTCTTT. V is TRBV5-6 and J is TRBJ1-1; 8 nucleotides match TRBD1. The V segment lost 10 bases and the J segment 2 bases; nucleotides outside the gene matches: 7. The germline V gene encodes CDR1 SGHDT and CDR2 YYEEEE. This CDR3 region has 13 residues. The complete variable domain, with remaining parts taken from reference TRBV5-6 and TRBJ1-1, reads DAGVTQSPTHLIKTRGQQVTLRCSPKSGHDTVSWYQQALGQGPQFIFQYYEEEERQRGNFPDRFSGHQFPNYSSELNVNALLLGDSALYLCALPAGGNTEAFFGQGTRLTVV.

This clone was picked up one time. The chain recombines TRBV30 with TRBJ1-1, with D possibly matching TRBD1 (5 bases). With 1 base removed from V and 0 bases from J, the gap between germline ends came to 12 bases. This CDR3 has 15 residues. Germline CDR1 is GTSNPN and CDR2 is SVGIG (reference sequence). This CDR3 is CAWSGEGRVNTEAFF. In nucleotides, the CDR3 is TGTGCCTGGAGTGGAGAGGGGCGGGTGAACACTGAAGCTTTCTTT.

The J gene is TRBJ1-4, the V gene TRBV5-6; D might be TRBD1 (6 bases). Germline V CDR1 and CDR2: SGHDT, YYEEEE. The CDR3 covers 16 residues. The V end was cut by 4 bases, the J end by 5 bases, with 18 bases between. CDR3 region: CASSRGRPQGNEKLFF. CDR3 nucleotide sequence: TGTGCCAGCAGCCGGGGACGGCCTCAGGGGAATGAAAAACTGTTTTTT.

The V and J genes are TRBV7-9 and TRBJ1-5; D is undetermined. This CDR3 spans 15 amino acids. The V end lost 3 bases, the J end lost 2 bases, and 11 bases lay between the germline ends. The germline CDR1 and CDR2 sequences are SEHNR and FQNEAQ (reference sequence). The CDR3 DNA is TGTGCCAGCAGCTTGGGAACGACTGGCAATCAGCCCCAGCATTTT. Encoded protein: CASSLGTTGNQPQHF. Full variable domain (outside the CDR3, taken from reference TRBV7-9 and TRBJ1-5): DTGVSQNPRHKITKRGQNVTFRCDPISEHNRLYWYRQTLGQGPEFLTYFQNEAQLEKSRLLSDRFSAERPKGSFSTLEIQRTEQGDSAMYLCASSLGTTGNQPQHFGDGTRLSIL.

This chain links TRBV7-6 with TRBJ1-1; a possible D gene is TRBD1 (5 bases). The CDR3 is 14 amino acids. V was trimmed by 3 bases and J by 4 bases, leaving 12 bases between them. In germline, CDR1 is SGHVS, CDR2 FNYEAQ. The chain's CDR3 is CASSLGGIGTEAFF. CDR3 DNA: TGTGCCAGCAGCTTGGGGGGGATTGGCACTGAAGCTTTCTTT. The full variable domain, with the rest looked up from reference TRBV7-6 and TRBJ1-1, is GAGVSQSPRYKVTKRGQDVALRCDPISGHVSLYWYRQALGQGPEFLTYFNYEAQQDKSGLPNDRFSAERPEGSISTLTIQRTEQRDSAMYRCASSLGGIGTEAFFGQGTRLTVV.

The chain couples TRBV7-2 to TRBJ1-1; D is ambiguous. Germline V gene sequence: CDR1 SGHTA, CDR2 FQGNSA. The CDR3 extends over 15 amino acids. Trimming removed 5 bases from V and 0 bases from J, with 13 bases in between. The CDR3 loop reads CASSEYVTLNTEAFF. The CDR3 region has the DNA TGTGCCAGCAGCGAATACGTCACCTTGAACACTGAAGCTTTCTTT.

V and J are TRBV14 and TRBJ2-1; TRBD2 matches 14 bases. Trimming removed 4 bases from V and 9 bases from J; junction bases left unmatched: 14. Germline V gives CDR1 SGHDN, CDR2 FVKESK. The CDR3 covers 18 residues. CDR3 in DNA: TGTGCCAGCAGCCCCCGGAAGACTAGCGGGAGGGCCGGTGCTGAGCAGTTCTTC. Translating gives CASSPRKTSGRAGAEQFF.

V is TRBV28 and J is TRBJ2-7; D gene unclear. This CDR3 spans 11 amino acids. The V and J ends lost 5 bases and 5 bases respectively, with 7 bases between them. Looked up from germline, CDR1 is MDHEN and CDR2 is SYDVKM. The chain's CDR3 is CASSAWDEQYF. For the CDR3, the DNA is TGTGCCAGCAGTGCCTGGGACGAGCAGTACTTC.

The rearrangement links TRBV6-1 to TRBJ1-2; 9 positions match TRBD1. CDR1 is MNHNS and CDR2 is SASEGT in the germline V gene. The J segment lost 8 bases and the V segment lost 4 bases, leaving 8 bases of the junction unmatched. This CDR3 has 14 residues. CDR3 DNA sequence: TGTGCCAGCAGTGCAGGACAGGGGTCGTACGGCTACACCTTC. Protein sequence: CASSAGQGSYGYTF.

The chain couples TRBV29-1 to TRBJ1-2; a weak D match, TRBD1 (5 bases). Germline-derived CDR1 and CDR2 are SQVTM and ANQGSEA. The CDR3 has 14 residues. Between the trimmed V and J ends, which lost 6 bases and 4 bases, there was a span of 18 bases. The CDR3 DNA sequence: TGCAGCGTGAGGGACGCCGGGATCACCTATGGCTACACCTTC. This gives the protein CSVRDAGITYGYTF.

The genes are TRBV28 and TRBJ1-2, with TRBD1 matching 7 bases. V lost 5 bases and J lost 0; bases outside the gene matches: 6. CDR1 MDHEN and CDR2 SYDVKM come from the germline V gene. This CDR3 has 15 amino acids. The CDR3 sequence: CASSTGQAANYGYTF. For the CDR3, the DNA is TGTGCCAGCAGTACAGGACAGGCAGCTAACTATGGCTACACCTTC.

This chain uses TRBV9 with TRBJ2-3; D call uncertain. The CDR3 is made up of 13 amino acids. Trimming stripped 0 bases from V and 3 bases from J, with 5 bases between. Germline CDR1 and CDR2: SGDLS and YYNGEE. CDR3 bases: TGTGCCAGCAGCGTAGATCCAACAGATACGCAGTATTTT. Amino acids: CASSVDPTDTQYF.

The rearrangement joins TRBV6-6 to TRBJ2-7; 10 positions match TRBD1. The CDR3 consists of 15 residues. The V segment lost 6 bases and the J segment 1 base; nucleotides outside the gene matches: 6. Germline loops: CDR1 MNHNY, CDR2 SVGAGI (reference sequence). This CDR3 is CASSRRDRGSYEQYF. The CDR3 DNA is TGTGCCAGCAGCCGCCGGGACAGGGGATCCTACGAGCAGTACTTC.

This rearrangement joins TRBV5-1 to TRBJ2-5; D remains unclear. The CDR3 length is 13 residues. In germline, CDR1 is SGHRS, CDR2 YFSETQ. V shed 3 bases and J shed 1 base, with 7 bases lying between them. The CDR3 DNA sequence: TGCGCCAGCAGCTCCGACACCCAAGAGACCCAGTACTTC. Its translation: CASSSDTQETQYF.